The 9 T cell receptor beta chains in this list originate from one sample, sequenced in a study of CD8 T cells in ankylosing spondylitis. TCRdb recomputed calls from the 5' RACE reads with MiXCR, one row per CDR3 protein. The sample gives more than 250,000 distinct CDR3 sequences, 8% of which show up once; 13% to 15% is in the top ten. These receptors lack a known antigen. Study conclusions and caveats: Blood of patients with ankylosing spondylitis appeared to be characterized by a TCR beta motif of eight highly homologous variants.

The specimen was blood, either unsorted or a sorted T cell fraction (not recorded which). The receptors were sampled from a male donor with ankylosing spondylitis.

This clonotype occurred many times. This chain joins TRBV5-1 and TRBJ2-3, with D maybe TRBD1 (5 bases). Germline V gives CDR1 SGHRS, CDR2 YFSETQ. Trimming cost V 0 bases and J 2 bases, with 7 bases left between them. This CDR3 region has 14 residues. The CDR3 bases are TGCGCCAGCAGCTTGGGGGGCCACACAGATACGCAGTATTTT. Encoded protein: CASSLGGHTDTQYF.

This clonotype was counted a few times. This chain links TRBV29-1 with TRBJ2-3; weak D call: TRBD2 (6 bases). CDR3 length: 14 amino acids. The germline V gene encodes CDR1 SQVTM and CDR2 ANQGSEA. Trimming left V 2 bases short and J 0 bases short, with 9 bases between. The CDR3 region is CSVETGVSTDTQYF. The CDR3 bases are TGCAGCGTTGAAACGGGAGTTAGCACAGATACGCAGTATTTT.

The chain couples TRBV5-1 to TRBJ2-7; a weak D match, TRBD2 (5 bases). Per germline, CDR1 SGHRS and CDR2 YFSETQ. The CDR3 runs to 14 residues. Trimming removed 4 bases from V and 2 bases from J, with 13 bases in between. CDR3 loop: CASSPEEAPYEQYF. As DNA, the CDR3 is TGCGCCAGCAGCCCTGAGGAGGCCCCCTACGAGCAGTACTTC.

This clonotype was detected many times. The chain is built from TRBV29-1 and TRBJ2-7, with D possibly TRBD2 on 5 matching bases. Trimming shortened V by 7 bases and J by 6 bases, and 16 bases separated the two germline ends. CDR1 and CDR2 from the germline V gene are SQVTM and ANQGSEA. This CDR3 region has 12 residues. The CDR3, as DNA: TGCAGCGGAGCGGACCGAATATCCGAGCAGTACTTC. Encoded protein: CSGADRISEQYF.

The CDR3, as DNA: TGTGCCAGCAGAAACAGCGGGGGAGCACACGCTGAGCAGTTCTTC. It codes for CASRNSGGAHAEQFF. The gene calls are TRBV28 and TRBJ2-1, with 8 nucleotides matching TRBD2. This CDR3 contains 15 residues. The germline gives CDR1 MDHEN, CDR2 SYDVKM. V dropped 6 bases and J dropped 9; count of bases not matched to a gene: 13.

This sequence joins TRBV5-1 and TRBJ1-1, with 11 bases identical to TRBD1. Germline V gene data show CDR1 as SGHRS and CDR2 as YFSETQ. The CDR3 is made up of 13 amino acids. The V and J ends lost 4 bases and 7 bases, in that order; junction bases with no gene match: 3. The CDR3 sequence: CASSTGTGGEAFF. As DNA, the CDR3 is TGCGCCAGCAGCACCGGGACAGGGGGTGAAGCTTTCTTT. The variable domain in full, completed from reference TRBV5-1 and TRBJ1-1, reads KAGVTQTPRYLIKTRGQQVTLSCSPISGHRSVSWYQQTPGQGLQFLFEYFSETQRNKGNFPGRFSGRQFSNSRSEMNVSTLELGDSALYLCASSTGTGGEAFFGQGTRLTVV.

This clonotype has a handful of counts. The chain combines TRBV9 with TRBJ2-7, with 8 positions matching TRBD1. Germline assignment: CDR1 SGDLS and CDR2 YYNGEE. The CDR3 totals 16 residues. V was pared by 4 bases and J by 3 bases, with 12 bases of the junction left unmatched. This CDR3 reads CASSPSGQGARYEQYF. CDR3 bases: TGTGCCAGCAGCCCCTCCGGACAGGGCGCGCGCTACGAGCAGTACTTC.

At least ten counts were recorded for this clonotype. The chain links TRBV15 to TRBJ1-1, with 8 bases matching TRBD1. CDR1 is LNHNV, CDR2 YYDKDF, per germline (reference sequence). The CDR3 loop spans 15 amino acids. With V trimmed by 5 bases and J by 0 bases, 5 bases remained unmatched. CDR3: CATSRRTGMNTEAFF. CDR3 nucleotide sequence: TGTGCCACCAGCCGAAGGACAGGGATGAACACTGAAGCTTTCTTT.

The sample holds a few counts of this clonotype. This sequence joins TRBV28 and TRBJ2-3; D is unresolved. This CDR3 has 13 residues. Germline V gene data show CDR1 as MDHEN and CDR2 as SYDVKM. V shed 1 base and J shed 8 bases, with 10 bases lying between them. The CDR3 loop is CASSLSWLRTQYF. DNA of the CDR3: TGTGCCAGCAGTTTATCCTGGTTGCGTACGCAGTATTTT.